This T cell receptor beta chain was recovered during a study of post-analysis software for immune sequencing data. Trimming took 6 bases from V and 2 from J, leaving 11 bases between them. Germline V lookup: CDR1 MNHEY, CDR2 SMNVEV (reference sequence). This CDR3 has 14 amino acids. The sample holds a few counts of this clonotype. Its specificity is unknown. Study-wide results and caveats: F-measure co-clustering was strong for batch-matched samples. The five TRBV segments detected at higher frequency in patients than in controls included TRBV5-6, TRBV5-1 and TRBV20-1.

Unique-molecular-identifier-tagged TCR beta cDNA libraries were used. Roughly 0.5 million cDNA molecules were obtained from about 0.98 to 11 million T cells. Each CDR3 protein is one row after TCRdb ran MiXCR on the PCR reads. The sample shows some 260,000 distinct CDR3 sequences, 30% to 45% of them seen only once. The sample taken for sequencing was blood. This receptor was identified in a girl between 10 and 17 years old with multiple sclerosis. This rearrangement joins TRBV27 to TRBJ1-5; D ambiguous. CDR3 nucleotides: TGTGCCAGCAGGTCGGCTGGGGGCAATCAGCCCCAGCATTTT. It encodes CASRSAGGNQPQHF.